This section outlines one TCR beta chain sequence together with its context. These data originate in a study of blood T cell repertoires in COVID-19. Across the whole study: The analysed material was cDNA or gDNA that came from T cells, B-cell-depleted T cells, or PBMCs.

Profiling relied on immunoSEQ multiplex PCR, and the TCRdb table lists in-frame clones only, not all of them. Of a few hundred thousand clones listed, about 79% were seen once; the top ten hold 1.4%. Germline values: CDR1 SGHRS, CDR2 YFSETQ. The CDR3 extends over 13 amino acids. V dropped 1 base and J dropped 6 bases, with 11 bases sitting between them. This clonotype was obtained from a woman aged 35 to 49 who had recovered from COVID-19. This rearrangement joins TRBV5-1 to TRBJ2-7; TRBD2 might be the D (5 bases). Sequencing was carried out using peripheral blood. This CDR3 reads CASSLTGAGEQYF. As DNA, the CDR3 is TGCGCCAGCAGCTTGACTGGCGCGGGCGAGCAGTACTTC.